Listed below are T cell receptor beta chains from one sample, sequenced in a study of T cells after somatic rescue of genetic block. Clones were read by immunoSEQ multiplex PCR, and TCRdb kept only the in-frame ones, dropping some. The table shows approximately 67,000 clones, with around 92% occurring only once. The sequenced sample consisted of peripheral blood mononuclear cells (PBMCs). These TCRs come from a middle-aged man. The CDR3 runs from the conserved cysteine through the conserved F or W. D genes are given only for firm matches. Part of the rows lack a size; the others show once, few, many or a class for expanded clones.

V	size	D	J	CDR3	DNA
TRBV6-5	NA	NA	TRBJ2-7	CASSYTGGEQYF	TGTGCCAGCAGTTACACCGGAGGCGAGCAGTACTTC
TRBV10-3	NA	NA	TRBJ2-5	CAISEPQMRQETQYF	TGTGCCATCAGTGAGCCGCAGATGAGACAAGAGACCCAGTACTTC
TRBV13	NA	TRBD1	TRBJ1-1	CASSLGRGADAFF	TGTGCCAGCAGCTTAGGCAGGGGGGCTGACGCTTTCTTT
TRBV4-1	NA	NA	TRBJ2-3	CASSQSGTDTQYF	TGCGCCAGCAGCCAGTCTGGGACAGATACGCAGTATTTT
TRBV6-1	once	TRBD2	TRBJ2-1	CASSEGLAGGPVKNEQFF	TGTGCCAGCAGTGAAGGACTAGCGGGGGGGCCAGTCAAGAATGAGCAGTTCTTC
TRBV2	NA	NA	TRBJ1-2	CASMAGSNYGYTF	TGTGCCAGCATGGCCGGGAGTAACTATGGCTACACCTTC
TRBV5-1	NA	NA	TRBJ1-1	CASSPLGRGTEAFF	TGCGCCAGCAGCCCCCTAGGAAGGGGCACTGAAGCTTTCTTT
TRBV2	few	TRBD2	TRBJ2-1	CATEVGRGGSAGEQFF	TGTGCCACCGAGGTGGGCCGGGGGGGCTCGGCAGGAGAGCAGTTCTTC
TRBV6-5	NA	NA	TRBJ2-6	CASRASPGVLTF	TGTGCCAGCAGAGCGTCCCCAGGAGTCCTGACTTTC
TRBV27	NA	NA	TRBJ2-2	CASRRDLGRVRTGELFF	TGTGCCAGCAGGCGGGACCTCGGGCGAGTCCGCACCGGGGAGCTGTTTTTT
TRBV4-1	NA	NA	TRBJ1-3	CASSHGPGTGNTIYF	TGCGCCAGCAGCCATGGGCCTGGGACTGGAAACACCATATATTTT
TRBV5-6	NA	NA	TRBJ1-4	CASSAEGVWEKLFF	TGTGCCAGCAGCGCCGAAGGGGTCTGGGAAAAACTGTTTTTT
TRBV7-2	NA	TRBD2	TRBJ2-3	CATRRGGTSTDTQYF	TGTGCCACCAGACGGGGGGGTACTAGCACAGATACGCAGTATTTT
TRBV18	NA	TRBD1	TRBJ1-1	CASSPDRVNTEAFF	TGTGCCAGCTCACCGGACAGGGTTAACACTGAAGCTTTCTTT
TRBV28	NA	NA	TRBJ1-1	CASGTLGQEKAFF	TGTGCCAGCGGAACGTTGGGGCAGGAGAAAGCTTTCTTT
TRBV6-6	NA	TRBD1	TRBJ2-2	CASSYQRQGAAGELFF	TGTGCCAGCAGTTACCAACGACAGGGGGCGGCCGGGGAGCTGTTTTTT
TRBV5-8	NA	TRBD1	TRBJ1-4	CASSRGQGAGNEKLFF	TGTGCCAGCAGCCGGGGCCAGGGGGCCGGTAATGAAAAACTGTTTTTT
TRBV15	NA	NA	TRBJ2-2	CATSRETSRTGELFF	TGTGCCACCAGCAGAGAGACTAGTCGGACCGGGGAGCTGTTTTTT
TRBV4-3	NA	TRBD2	TRBJ2-3	CASSQDPGLVTDTQYF	TGCGCCAGCAGCCAAGACCCGGGACTAGTCACAGATACGCAGTATTTT
TRBV19	NA	NA	TRBJ2-2	CASSIWWDSNTGELFF	TGTGCCAGTAGTATCTGGTGGGACTCAAACACCGGGGAGCTGTTTTTT
TRBV14	NA	TRBD2	TRBJ2-1	CASGLAGVREQFF	TGTGCCAGCGGGTTAGCGGGAGTGAGGGAGCAGTTCTTC
TRBV10-3	NA	TRBD1	TRBJ1-2	CAISEPGDRSGHYGYTF	TGTGCCATCAGTGAGCCGGGGGACAGGTCGGGTCACTATGGCTACACCTTC
TRBV10-3	NA	NA	TRBJ1-1	CAISERGVRENTEAFF	TGTGCCATCAGTGAGCGGGGGGTAAGAGAGAACACTGAAGCTTTCTTT
TRBV20-1	NA	NA	TRBJ1-3	CSAPKGNTIYF	TGCAGTGCTCCGAAGGGAAACACCATATATTTT
TRBV25-1	NA	NA	TRBJ1-5	CASSTLENSNQPQHF	TGTGCCAGCAGCACCCTCGAAAATAGCAATCAGCCCCAGCATTTT
TRBV21-1	NA	NA	TRBJ2-7	CASSKRFGATLLAGGRTDYYEQYF	TGTGCCAGCAGCAAAAGGTTCGGGGCCACCTTACTAGCGGGAGGACGAACCGACTACTACGAGCAGTACTTC
TRBV5-1	NA	TRBD2	TRBJ2-1	CASSYPSPSGGEQFF	TGCGCCAGCAGCTACCCGTCTCCGAGCGGGGGTGAGCAGTTCTTC
TRBV29-1	once	NA	TRBJ2-7	CSASERGSYEQYF	TGCAGCGCCTCAGAGAGGGGTTCCTACGAGCAGTACTTC
TRBV5-4	NA	NA	TRBJ2-1	CASSLAGLLGREHYNEQFF	TGTGCCAGCAGCTTGGCCGGGTTGTTAGGACGGGAGCACTACAATGAGCAGTTCTTC
TRBV7-9	NA	NA	TRBJ1-1	CASSSPWGAGTEAFF	TGTGCCAGCAGCTCCCCTTGGGGCGCGGGCACTGAAGCTTTCTTT
TRBV7-9	NA	NA	TRBJ1-1	CASSLDSHTEAFF	TGTGCCAGCAGCCTGGACAGTCACACTGAAGCTTTCTTT
TRBV27	NA	TRBD1	TRBJ1-5	CASSSYRGPTRSQPQHF	TGTGCCAGCAGTTCTTACAGGGGACCCACTCGAAGCCAGCCCCAGCATTTT
TRBV7-9	NA	NA	TRBJ1-1	CASSFTIGWGDTEAFF	TGTGCCAGCAGCTTCACCATAGGATGGGGCGACACTGAAGCTTTCTTT